The 19 T cell receptor beta chains below all came from one sample that was sequenced in a study of T cells in tuberculosis. The assay was immunoSEQ multiplex PCR, and TCRdb's table has in-frame clones only and misses some. The sample holds some 49,000 clones, nearly 95% seen once. Sample time point: new active TB diagnosis, blood taken before or within 7 days of starting treatment. The specimen was PBMCs, collected at tuberculosis diagnosis. The receptors derive from an adult with tuberculosis.

The gene calls are TRBV25-1 and TRBJ2-7, with 8 bases matching TRBD2. With V trimmed by 4 bases and J by 4 bases, 6 bases remained unmatched. CDR1 and CDR2 from the germline V gene are MGHDK and SYGVNS. CDR3 size: 14 residues. The DNA of the CDR3 is TGTGCCAGCAGTGGGGCGGGAGGTCCGTACGAGCAGTACTTC. Translating it yields CASSGAGGPYEQYF.

The chain couples TRBV18 to TRBJ1-1, with D unresolved. CDR1 is KGHSH and CDR2 is LQKENI in the germline V gene. Between the trimmed V and J ends, which lost 7 bases and 5 bases, there was a span of 11 bases. The CDR3 has 12 residues. Here the CDR3 reads CASFTTGTEAFF. The CDR3 nucleotides read TGTGCCAGCTTTACTACGGGGACTGAAGCTTTCTTT.

The V and J genes are TRBV29-1 and TRBJ2-1; perhaps TRBD1 as D (5 bases). CDR3 length: 14 amino acids. Germline CDR1 and CDR2: SQVTM and ANQGSEA. Trimming cost V 4 bases and J 4 bases, with 14 bases left between them. The CDR3 spells CSVGRVLGYNEQFF. The CDR3, as DNA: TGCAGCGTTGGCAGGGTGCTCGGATACAATGAGCAGTTCTTC.

The chain recombines TRBV5-1 with TRBJ2-2; 9 bases align to TRBD1. The CDR3 runs 19 residues. The germline V gene encodes CDR1 SGHRS and CDR2 YFSETQ. Losses at the gene ends were 0 bases for V and 1 base for J; bases not matched to a gene: 10. CDR3 DNA: TGCGCCAGCAGCTTGGTGAACTCCTGGACAGGGGTGAACACCGGGGAGCTGTTTTTT. As protein: CASSLVNSWTGVNTGELFF.

The chain has TRBV28 and TRBJ2-6, with 9 bases identical to TRBD1. J was trimmed by 3 bases and V by 6 bases; bases with no gene match: 12. CDR3 size: 18 residues. Germline V lookup: CDR1 MDHEN, CDR2 SYDVKM. CDR3 DNA sequence: TGTGCCAGCAGCTCGGACAGGGGAGTCTCTCTTGGGGCCAACGTCCTGACTTTC. It specifies CASSSDRGVSLGANVLTF.

This chain uses TRBV6-6 with TRBJ2-7; D perhaps matches TRBD2 (5 bases). V dropped 5 bases and J dropped 2 bases, with 13 bases sitting between them. In germline, CDR1 is MNHNY, CDR2 SVGAGI (reference sequence). This CDR3 has 14 amino acids. The CDR3 here is CASSQGRRAYEQYF. The DNA for the CDR3 is TGTGCCAGCAGTCAAGGGCGGCGGGCCTACGAGCAGTACTTC.

CDR3 residues: CASSDSSGAGELFF. In DNA, the CDR3 is TGTGCCAGCAGTGACTCTTCGGGGGCCGGGGAGCTGTTTTTT. This chain uses TRBV6-4 with TRBJ2-2, with D tentatively TRBD2 (6 bases). Germline loops: CDR1 MRHNA, CDR2 SNTAGT. The CDR3 loop spans 14 amino acids. The V end was cut by 0 bases, the J end by 6 bases, with 8 bases between.

The rearrangement joins TRBV27 to TRBJ2-1; 8 nucleotides match TRBD2. CDR1 and CDR2 (germline): MNHEY, SMNVEV (reference sequence). CDR3 size: 15 residues. V lost 6 bases, J lost 4 bases, and 8 bases stayed unmatched. CDR3 residues: CASSRLAPRYNEQFF. The CDR3 region has the DNA TGTGCCAGCAGCCGACTAGCGCCCAGATACAATGAGCAGTTCTTC.

The chain employs TRBV27 and TRBJ2-6, with 8 bases lining up with TRBD1. V dropped 6 bases and J dropped 14; count of bases not matched to a gene: 12. The CDR3 is made up of 14 amino acids. From germline, CDR1 is MNHEY and CDR2 SMNVEV (reference sequence). CDR3: CASSSVGQGNILTF. CDR3 DNA sequence: TGTGCCAGCAGCTCGGTTGGACAGGGTAATATCCTGACTTTC.

This sequence joins TRBV27 and TRBJ1-4; the match to TRBD1 covers 9 bases. J was trimmed by 8 bases and V by 6 bases; bases with no gene match: 10. The CDR3 contains 15 residues. Germline assignment: CDR1 MNHEY and CDR2 SMNVEV (reference sequence). CDR3 nucleotides: TGTGCCAGCAGGGACAGGGGACTCCGGGGGGAAAAACTGTTTTTT. Its translation is CASRDRGLRGEKLFF.

This clone was counted once. The chain joins TRBV5-1 to TRBJ2-3; no firm D call. This CDR3 has 14 residues. V was shortened by 0 bases and J by 2 bases, with 7 bases between the two germline ends. Germline V gene lookup returns CDR1 SGHRS and CDR2 YFSETQ. The CDR3 protein is CASSLVQSTDTQYF. The CDR3 DNA reads as TGCGCCAGCAGCTTGGTACAATCCACAGATACGCAGTATTTT. Filled out from reference TRBV5-1 and TRBJ2-3, the complete variable domain reads KAGVTQTPRYLIKTRGQQVTLSCSPISGHRSVSWYQQTPGQGLQFLFEYFSETQRNKGNFPGRFSGRQFSNSRSEMNVSTLELGDSALYLCASSLVQSTDTQYFGPGTRLTVL.

The DNA for the CDR3 is TGTGCCAGCAGCTTGGGGCTAGGCGGGGAAAAACTGTTTTTT. Translated: CASSLGLGGEKLFF. V usage is TRBV5-5 and J usage is TRBJ1-4; D unclear. This CDR3 is 14 amino acids long. Germline assignment: CDR1 SGHKS and CDR2 YYEKEE (reference sequence). V was clipped by 0 bases and J by 8 bases, with 11 bases between them.

The chain carries TRBV28 and TRBJ1-5; no firm D call. V was clipped by 7 bases and J by 2 bases, with 12 bases between them. Per the germline V gene, CDR1 is MDHEN and CDR2 is SYDVKM. The CDR3 contains 14 residues. DNA for the CDR3: TGTGCCAGCACGGAGAGTTGGGGCAATCAGCCCCAGCATTTT. Its protein product is CASTESWGNQPQHF. Supplemented by reference TRBV28 and TRBJ1-5, the full variable domain reads DVKVTQSSRYLVKRTGEKVFLECVQDMDHENMFWYRQDPGLGLRLIYFSYDVKMKEKGDIPEGYSVSREKKERFSLILESASTNQTSMYLCASTESWGNQPQHFGDGTRLSIL.

This clone was found once. The J gene is TRBJ1-2, the V gene TRBV6-5, with D possibly being TRBD1 (5 bases). With 0 bases removed from V and 7 bases from J, the gap between germline ends came to 12 bases. This CDR3 is 14 amino acids long. The germline CDR1 and CDR2 sequences are MNHEY and SVGAGI. The CDR3 DNA sequence: TGTGCCAGCAGTTACTCGCCTTCTCAGGGTGGCTACACCTTC. Its protein product is CASSYSPSQGGYTF.

J is TRBJ2-7 and V is TRBV18; 11 nucleotides align to TRBD2. This CDR3 has 16 amino acids. Germline CDR1 and CDR2: KGHSH and LQKENI. V lost 5 bases, J lost 2 bases, and 8 bases stayed unmatched. The CDR3 here is CASSDYGTSGTYEQYF. The CDR3 DNA follows: TGTGCCAGCTCAGACTACGGGACTAGCGGAACCTACGAGCAGTACTTC.

The chain combines TRBV11-2 with TRBJ2-1; a possible D gene is TRBD2 (6 bases). Germline V gene sequence: CDR1 SGHAT, CDR2 FQNNGV. The CDR3 contains 18 residues. V was pared by 4 bases and J by 6 bases, with 25 bases between. CDR3 loop: CASSSDGGGLSILNEQFF. In DNA, the CDR3 is TGTGCCAGCAGCTCGGACGGGGGAGGACTATCGATTCTCAATGAGCAGTTCTTC.

The chain recombines TRBV7-8 with TRBJ1-2; tentatively, D is TRBD1 (5 bases). Trimming left V 5 bases short and J 5 bases short, with 12 bases between. This CDR3 spans 13 amino acids. CDR1 and CDR2 (germline): SGHVS, FQNEAQ. The CDR3 nucleotides are TGTGCCAGCAGCCCCGCGACAGATTATGGCTACACCTTC. It translates to CASSPATDYGYTF.

This chain links TRBV9 with TRBJ2-1, with 7 bases fitting TRBD2. Trimming removed 0 bases from V and 4 bases from J; junction bases left unmatched: 7. This CDR3 contains 16 residues. The germline V gene encodes CDR1 SGDLS and CDR2 YYNGEE. The DNA of the CDR3 is TGTGCCAGCAGCGTAGAACGTCTAGCGGTTTACAATGAGCAGTTCTTC. Protein product: CASSVERLAVYNEQFF.

The chain joins TRBV5-1 to TRBJ2-1; D is possibly TRBD2 (6 bases). In germline, CDR1 is SGHRS, CDR2 YFSETQ. The CDR3 consists of 16 residues. V lost 4 bases, J lost 4 bases, and 18 bases lay in between. In DNA form, the CDR3 reads TGCGCCAGCAGCGTCGGGACTCCGGTGCGTTACAATGAGCAGTTCTTC. This gives the protein CASSVGTPVRYNEQFF.